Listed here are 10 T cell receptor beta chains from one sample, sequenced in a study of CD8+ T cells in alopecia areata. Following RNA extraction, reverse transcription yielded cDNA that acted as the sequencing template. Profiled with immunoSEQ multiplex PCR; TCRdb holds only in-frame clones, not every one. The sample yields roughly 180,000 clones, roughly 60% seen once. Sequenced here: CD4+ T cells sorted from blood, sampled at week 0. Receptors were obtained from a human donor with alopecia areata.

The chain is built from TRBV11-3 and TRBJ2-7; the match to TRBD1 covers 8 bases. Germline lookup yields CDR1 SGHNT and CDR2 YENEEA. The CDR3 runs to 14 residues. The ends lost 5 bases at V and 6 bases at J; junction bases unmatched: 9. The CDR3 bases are TGTGCCAGCAGCCAAGGGCAGGGGGCTGGCGAGCAGTACTTC. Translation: CASSQGQGAGEQYF.

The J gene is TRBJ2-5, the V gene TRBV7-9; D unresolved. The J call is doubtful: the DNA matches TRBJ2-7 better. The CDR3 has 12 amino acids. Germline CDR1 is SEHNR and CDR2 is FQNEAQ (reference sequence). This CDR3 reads CASSLHDYEQYF. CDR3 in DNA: TGTGCCAGCAGCTTGCACGACTACGAGCAGTACTTC.

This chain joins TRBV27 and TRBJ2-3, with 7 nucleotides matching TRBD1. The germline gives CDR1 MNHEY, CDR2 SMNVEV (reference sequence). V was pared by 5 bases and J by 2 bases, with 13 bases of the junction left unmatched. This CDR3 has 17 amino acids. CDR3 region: CASSPTRTGAYTDTQYF. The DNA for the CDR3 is TGTGCCAGCAGTCCTACCCGAACAGGGGCCTACACAGATACGCAGTATTTT.

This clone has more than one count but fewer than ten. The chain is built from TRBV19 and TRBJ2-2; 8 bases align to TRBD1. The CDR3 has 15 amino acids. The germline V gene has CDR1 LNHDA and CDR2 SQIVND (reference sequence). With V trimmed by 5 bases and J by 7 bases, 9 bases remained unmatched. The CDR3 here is CASSLQGAQVGELFF. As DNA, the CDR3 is TGTGCCAGTAGTTTGCAGGGGGCGCAAGTCGGGGAGCTGTTTTTT. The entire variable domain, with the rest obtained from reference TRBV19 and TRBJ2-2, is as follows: DGGITQSPKYLFRKEGQNVTLSCEQNLNHDAMYWYRQDPGQGLRLIYYSQIVNDFQKGDIAEGYSVSREKKESFPLTVTSAQKNPTAFYLCASSLQGAQVGELFFGEGSRLTVL.

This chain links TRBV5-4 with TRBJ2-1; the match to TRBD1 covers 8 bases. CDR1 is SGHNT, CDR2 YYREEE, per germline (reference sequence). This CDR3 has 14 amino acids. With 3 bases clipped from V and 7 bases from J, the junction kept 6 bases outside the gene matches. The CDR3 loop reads CASSSGQGRNEQFF. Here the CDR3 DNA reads TGTGCCAGCAGCTCCGGACAGGGTAGGAATGAGCAGTTCTTC.

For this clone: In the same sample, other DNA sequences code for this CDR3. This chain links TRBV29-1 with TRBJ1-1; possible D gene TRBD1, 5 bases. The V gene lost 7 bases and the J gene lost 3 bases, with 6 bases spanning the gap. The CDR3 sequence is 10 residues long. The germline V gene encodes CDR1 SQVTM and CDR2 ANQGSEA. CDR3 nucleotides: TGCAGCGCGGGGGACACTGAAGCTTTCTTT. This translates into CSAGDTEAFF.

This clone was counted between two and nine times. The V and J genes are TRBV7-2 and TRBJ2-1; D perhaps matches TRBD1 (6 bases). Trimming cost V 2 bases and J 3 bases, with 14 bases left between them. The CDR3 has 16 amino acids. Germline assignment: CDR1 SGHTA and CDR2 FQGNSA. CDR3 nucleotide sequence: TGTGCCAGCAGCTTATTTTTGGGGGCGGGCTACAATGAGCAGTTCTTC. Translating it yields CASSLFLGAGYNEQFF. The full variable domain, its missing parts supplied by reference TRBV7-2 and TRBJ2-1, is GAGVSQSPSNKVTEKGKDVELRCDPISGHTALYWYRQSLGQGLEFLIYFQGNSAPDKSGLPSDRFSAERTGGSVSTLTIQRTQQEDSAVYLCASSLFLGAGYNEQFFGPGTRLTVL.

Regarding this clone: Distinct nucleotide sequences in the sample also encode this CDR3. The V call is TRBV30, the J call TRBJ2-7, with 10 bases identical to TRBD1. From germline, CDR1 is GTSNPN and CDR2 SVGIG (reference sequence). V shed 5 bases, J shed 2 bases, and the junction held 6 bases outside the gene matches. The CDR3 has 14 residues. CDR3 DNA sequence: TGTGCCTGGGGGCGAGGGACAGGGGCCTACGAGCAGTACTTC. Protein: CAWGRGTGAYEQYF.

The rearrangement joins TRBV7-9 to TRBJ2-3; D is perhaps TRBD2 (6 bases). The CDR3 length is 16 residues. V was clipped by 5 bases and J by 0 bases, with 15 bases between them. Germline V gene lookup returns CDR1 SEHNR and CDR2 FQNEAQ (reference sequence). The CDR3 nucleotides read TGTGCCAGCAGCCCCCTGGTAGCGGCAAGCACAGATACGCAGTATTTT. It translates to CASSPLVAASTDTQYF.

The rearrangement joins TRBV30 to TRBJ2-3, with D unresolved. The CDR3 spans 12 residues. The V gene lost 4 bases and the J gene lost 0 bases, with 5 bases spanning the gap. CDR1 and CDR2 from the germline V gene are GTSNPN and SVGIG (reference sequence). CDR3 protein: CAWTASTDTQYF. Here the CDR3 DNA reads TGTGCCTGGACAGCGAGCACAGATACGCAGTATTTT.